This T cell receptor beta chain comes out of a study of radiotherapy plus CTLA-4 blockade in lung cancer. Overall study: An objective response was seen in around 17% of patients, and disease control in less than 40%. Study findings and constraints: After radiotherapy and ipilimumab, tumor-derived clones expanded in peripheral blood. Together with interferon-beta, which increased in serum after radiation, early dynamic changes in blood T cell clones were reportedly the best predictors of response.

Germline V gives CDR1 SGHTA, CDR2 FQGNSA. The CDR3 covers 15 residues. V was shortened by 1 base and J by 7 bases, with 14 bases between the two germline ends. Regarding this clone: Its antigen is unidentified.

Libraries were prepared by immunoSEQ multiplex PCR; TCRdb keeps only in-frame clonotypes and omits some of them. Of 30,000 or so clones listed, 60% to 80% were seen once; the top ten hold roughly 4.7%. The V call is TRBV7-2, the J call TRBJ2-4; perhaps TRBD2 as D (6 bases). The source was peripheral blood, collected from a patient treated with radiotherapy plus ipilimumab. The TCR originated in a human donor with non-small cell lung cancer whose response to radiotherapy plus ipilimumab could not be evaluated. Written as DNA, the CDR3 is TGTGCCAGCAGCTTAGAAGGACTACCTAGGAACATTCAGTACTTC. Protein product: CASSLEGLPRNIQYF. Full variable domain (rest looked up from reference TRBV7-2 and TRBJ2-4): GAGVSQSPSNKVTEKGKDVELRCDPISGHTALYWYRQSLGQGLEFLIYFQGNSAPDKSGLPSDRFSAERTGGSVSTLTIQRTQQEDSAVYLCASSLEGLPRNIQYFGAGTRLSVL.